Given below is one T cell receptor beta chain in context. These data come from a study of blood T cell repertoires in COVID-19. Self-reported history from a screening survey and questionnaire set each donor's cohort. Germline values: CDR1 SGHVS, CDR2 FQNEAQ. The CDR3 runs to 22 residues. J gave up 0 bases and V 1 base, and 16 bases lay outside the gene matches. TCRdb's copy holds only in-frame clones and misses some; the assay was immunoSEQ multiplex PCR. The profile shows roughly 150,000 clones, around four fifths of them singletons. Sequencing was performed on PBMCs or T cells enriched from blood (not recorded which). This TCR derives from a woman aged 45 to 65 who had recovered from COVID-19. The genes are TRBV7-8 and TRBJ2-6, with 9 bases lining up with TRBD1. CDR3 loop: CASSLGGRDRDYVLSGANVLTF. In DNA form, the CDR3 reads TGTGCCAGCAGCTTAGGAGGTAGGGACAGGGACTACGTCCTCTCTGGGGCCAACGTCCTGACTTTC.